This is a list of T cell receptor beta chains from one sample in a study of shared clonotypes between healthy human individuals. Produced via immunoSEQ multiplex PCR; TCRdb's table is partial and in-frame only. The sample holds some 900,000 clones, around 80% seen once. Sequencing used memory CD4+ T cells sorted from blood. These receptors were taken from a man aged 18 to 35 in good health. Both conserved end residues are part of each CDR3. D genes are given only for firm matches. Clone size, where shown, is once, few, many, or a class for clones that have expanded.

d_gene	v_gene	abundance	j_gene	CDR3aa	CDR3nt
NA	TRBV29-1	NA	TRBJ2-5	CSVEGQAKETQYF	TGCAGCGTTGAAGGACAGGCCAAAGAGACCCAGTACTTC
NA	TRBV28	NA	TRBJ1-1	CASSGRWRTNTEAFF	TGTGCCAGCAGTGGCCGGTGGAGGACGAACACTGAAGCTTTCTTT
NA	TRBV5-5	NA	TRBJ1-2	CASSLEVRPNYGYTF	TGTGCCAGCAGCTTGGAGGTCAGGCCCAACTATGGCTACACCTTC
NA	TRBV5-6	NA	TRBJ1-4	CASSLLGEGKDEKLFF	TGTGCCAGCAGCTTGTTGGGGGAGGGGAAGGATGAAAAACTGTTTTTT
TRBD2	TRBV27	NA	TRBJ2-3	CASSLTGLDIADTQYF	TGTGCCAGCAGTCTAACCGGACTAGATATTGCAGATACGCAGTATTTT
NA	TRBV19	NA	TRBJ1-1	CASSRVGPNTEAFF	TGTGCCAGTAGTCGGGTGGGCCCGAACACTGAAGCTTTCTTT
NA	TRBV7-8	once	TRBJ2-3	CASSSSPSTDTQYF	TGTGCCAGCAGCTCTAGCCCTAGCACAGATACGCAGTATTTT
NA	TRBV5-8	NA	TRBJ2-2	CASSLVPGSNTGELFF	TGTGCCAGCAGCTTGGTTCCGGGGTCGAACACCGGGGAGCTGTTTTTT
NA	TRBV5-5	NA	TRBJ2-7	CASSLRDFGAYEQYF	TGTGCCAGCAGCTTGCGGGATTTTGGCGCCTACGAGCAGTACTTC
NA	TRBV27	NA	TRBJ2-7	CASSLTGAGSDYEQYF	TGTGCCAGCAGTTTAACGGGTGCGGGGAGTGACTACGAGCAGTACTTC
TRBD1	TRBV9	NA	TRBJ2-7	CASSVGTGDWYEQYF	TGTGCCAGCAGCGTCGGGACAGGGGATTGGTACGAGCAGTACTTC
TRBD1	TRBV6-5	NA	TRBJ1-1	CASYRGLTEAFF	TGTGCCAGCTACAGGGGGCTCACTGAAGCTTTCTTT
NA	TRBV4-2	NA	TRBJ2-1	CASSQDRNYNEQFF	TGTGCCAGCAGCCAAGACAGGAACTACAATGAGCAGTTCTTC
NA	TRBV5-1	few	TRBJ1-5	CASSPGPGQPQHF	TGCGCCAGCAGCCCGGGCCCCGGTCAGCCCCAGCATTTT
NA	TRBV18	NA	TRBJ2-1	CASSPGSEQFF	TGTGCCAGCTCACCAGGAAGTGAGCAGTTCTTC
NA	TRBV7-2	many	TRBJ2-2	CASSLVGQGRGELFF	TGTGCCAGCAGCTTAGTCGGGCAGGGTAGGGGGGAGCTGTTTTTT
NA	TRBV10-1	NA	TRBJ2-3	CASSESGSDTQYF	TGCGCCAGCAGTGAATCCGGATCAGATACGCAGTATTTT
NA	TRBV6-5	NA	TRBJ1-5	CASSLQGRGNQPQHF	TGTGCCAGCAGCCTCCAGGGGAGGGGGAATCAGCCCCAGCATTTT
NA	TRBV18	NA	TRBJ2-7	CASSPQAMSISSYEQYF	TGTGCCAGCTCACCACAAGCAATGAGCATAAGCTCCTACGAGCAGTACTTC
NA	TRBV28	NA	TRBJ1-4	CASSFGRVWSIEKLFF	TGTGCCAGCAGTTTCGGCCGGGTCTGGTCGATCGAAAAACTGTTTTTT
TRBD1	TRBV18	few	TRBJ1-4	CASSRGQNEKLFF	TGTGCCAGCTCACGGGGACAGAATGAAAAACTGTTTTTT
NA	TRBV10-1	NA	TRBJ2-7	CASQATVTYEQYF	TGCGCCTCCCAAGCAACTGTTACCTACGAGCAGTACTTC
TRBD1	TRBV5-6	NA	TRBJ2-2	CASSKGQYTGELFF	TGTGCCAGCAGCAAGGGACAGTACACCGGGGAGCTGTTTTTT
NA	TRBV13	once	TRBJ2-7	CASSLGDREYEQYF	TGTGCCAGCAGCTTAGGTGACAGAGAATACGAGCAGTACTTC
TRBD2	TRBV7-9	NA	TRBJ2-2	CASSVSSGTNTGELFF	TGTGCCAGCAGCGTATCTAGCGGGACGAACACCGGGGAGCTGTTTTTT
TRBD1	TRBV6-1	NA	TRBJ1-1	CASRYRGSTEAFF	TGTGCCAGCAGGTACAGGGGGAGCACTGAAGCTTTCTTT
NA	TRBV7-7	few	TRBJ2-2	CALSTGRGAGELFF	TGTGCCCTCAGTACGGGCCGGGGCGCCGGGGAGCTGTTTTTT
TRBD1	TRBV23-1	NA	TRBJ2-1	CASSLPGQGRDEQFF	TGTGCCAGCAGCTTGCCCGGACAGGGTAGGGATGAGCAGTTCTTC
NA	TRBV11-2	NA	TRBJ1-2	CASSLIAGPYGYTF	TGTGCCAGCAGCTTAATTGCTGGACCCTATGGCTACACCTTC
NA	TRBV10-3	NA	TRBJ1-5	CAISESSAGIGGGNQPQHF	TGTGCCATCAGTGAGTCGAGTGCGGGGATCGGGGGAGGCAATCAGCCCCAGCATTTT
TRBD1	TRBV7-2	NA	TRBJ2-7	CASSGRTGGYEQYF	TGTGCCAGCAGCGGGAGGACAGGGGGTTACGAGCAGTACTTC
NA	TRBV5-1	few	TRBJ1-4	CASSLAGEKLFF	TGCGCCAGCAGCTTGGCCGGCGAAAAACTGTTTTTT
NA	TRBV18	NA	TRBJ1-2	CASSPRRVRGAEHGYTF	TGTGCCAGCTCCCCACGTCGGGTCAGGGGAGCAGAGCATGGCTACACCTTC
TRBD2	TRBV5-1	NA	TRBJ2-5	CASSSSGGVETQYF	TGCGCCAGCAGCTCCAGCGGGGGGGTTGAGACCCAGTACTTC
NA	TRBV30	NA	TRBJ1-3	CAWSPSGNTIYF	TGTGCCTGGAGTCCCTCTGGAAACACCATATATTTT
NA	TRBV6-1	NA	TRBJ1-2	CASTEGGSNYGYTF	TGTGCCAGCACTGAAGGAGGGTCTAACTATGGCTACACCTTC
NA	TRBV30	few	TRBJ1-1	CAWSVPRTKATEAFF	TGTGCCTGGAGTGTACCTAGGACAAAAGCCACTGAAGCTTTCTTT